Listed below are T cell receptor beta chains from one sample, sequenced in a study of T cells in Graves' hyperthyroidism and ophthalmopathy. A single record per CDR3 protein comes from TCRdb applying MiXCR to the multiplex PCR reads. Of 550,000 to 650,000 distinct CDR3 sequences listed, about 14% were seen once; the top ten hold almost 6%. Sequenced input: blood. The origin of the receptors is a young woman with Graves' hyperthyroidism that later progressed to Graves' ophthalmopathy. The CDR3 runs from the conserved cysteine through the conserved F or W. Fields, in order: J gene, V gene, D gene, clone size, CDR3 DNA, CDR3 protein. D genes are given only for firm matches. Only some rows state a clone size, as once, few, many or a class for expanded clones.

J: TRBJ2-3
V: TRBV10-1
D: NA
size: many
DNA: TGCGCCAGCAGTGGGGATTTTGATACGCAGTATTTT
CDR3: CASSGDFDTQYF

J: TRBJ2-7
V: TRBV20-1
D: NA
size: many
DNA: TGCAGTGCTAGAGATTTGCAGTTCTTAGGCCTAGCGAACGAGCAGTACTTC
CDR3: CSARDLQFLGLANEQYF

J: TRBJ1-1
V: TRBV19
D: NA
size: many
DNA: TGTGCCAGTAGTATAGTGGTGGATCACACTGAAGCTTTCTTT
CDR3: CASSIVVDHTEAFF

J: TRBJ2-5
V: TRBV3-1
D: TRBD2
size: NA
DNA: TGTGCCAGCAGCCAACCAGGGACTAGCTTCAAAGAGACCCAGTACTTC
CDR3: CASSQPGTSFKETQYF

J: TRBJ1-1
V: TRBV10-3
D: NA
size: many
DNA: TGTGCCATCAGTGAGTTAACACAGGGCGCTGAAGCTTTCTTT
CDR3: CAISELTQGAEAFF

J: TRBJ2-7
V: TRBV6-5
D: NA
size: many
DNA: TGTGCCAGCAGTTACAGGACTATGGCAAGGGAGCAGTACTTC
CDR3: CASSYRTMAREQYF

J: TRBJ2-5
V: TRBV5-1
D: TRBD1
size: many
DNA: TGCGCCAGCAGCTTTTCCCTGGGACAGGGAGAGACCCAGTACTTC
CDR3: CASSFSLGQGETQYF

J: TRBJ2-1
V: TRBV9
D: NA
size: many
DNA: TGTGCCAGCAGCGTCGGGGGTATTAGTGAGCAGTTCTTC
CDR3: CASSVGGISEQFF

J: TRBJ1-2
V: TRBV28
D: NA
size: many
DNA: TGTGCCAGCCGTTCCGGGACCTATGGCTACACCTTC
CDR3: CASRSGTYGYTF

J: TRBJ1-4
V: TRBV30
D: NA
size: NA
DNA: TGTGCCTGGAGTGTCAACACAGGCACAACTGATGAAAAACTGTTTTTT
CDR3: CAWSVNTGTTDEKLFF

J: TRBJ1-2
V: TRBV10-3
D: NA
size: many
DNA: TGTGCCATCAGTGAGGGTTTCGGGAAAACTAACTATGGCTACACCTTC
CDR3: CAISEGFGKTNYGYTF

J: TRBJ2-2
V: TRBV6-5
D: NA
size: NA
DNA: TGTGCCAGCAGTTACTCCGGTCCAGGGCCCGGGGAGCTGTTTTTT
CDR3: CASSYSGPGPGELFF

J: TRBJ2-1
V: TRBV7-2
D: TRBD2
size: NA
DNA: TGTGCCAGCAGCTTGTGGGCGGGGGGTGGTGAGCAGTTCTTC
CDR3: CASSLWAGGGEQFF

J: TRBJ2-7
V: TRBV12-3/TRBV12-4
D: NA
size: many
DNA: TGTGCCAGCAGTCCGGCCCTAGCGTTGAGCTCCTACGAGCAGTACTTC
CDR3: CASSPALALSSYEQYF

J: TRBJ2-3
V: TRBV3-1
D: TRBD2
size: NA
DNA: TGTGCCAGCAGCCTCACCCCGCCTAGCGGGAGTAGCACAGATACGCAGTATTTT
CDR3: CASSLTPPSGSSTDTQYF

J: TRBJ2-1
V: TRBV9
D: NA
size: NA
DNA: NA
CDR3: CASSEGLAVNEQYFGPGYEQFF

J: TRBJ1-6
V: TRBV7-8
D: NA
size: NA
DNA: TGTGCCAGCAGCCCCGGCACTTATACTGGGCCCAATAATTCACCCCTCCACTTT
CDR3: CASSPGTYTGPNNSPLHF